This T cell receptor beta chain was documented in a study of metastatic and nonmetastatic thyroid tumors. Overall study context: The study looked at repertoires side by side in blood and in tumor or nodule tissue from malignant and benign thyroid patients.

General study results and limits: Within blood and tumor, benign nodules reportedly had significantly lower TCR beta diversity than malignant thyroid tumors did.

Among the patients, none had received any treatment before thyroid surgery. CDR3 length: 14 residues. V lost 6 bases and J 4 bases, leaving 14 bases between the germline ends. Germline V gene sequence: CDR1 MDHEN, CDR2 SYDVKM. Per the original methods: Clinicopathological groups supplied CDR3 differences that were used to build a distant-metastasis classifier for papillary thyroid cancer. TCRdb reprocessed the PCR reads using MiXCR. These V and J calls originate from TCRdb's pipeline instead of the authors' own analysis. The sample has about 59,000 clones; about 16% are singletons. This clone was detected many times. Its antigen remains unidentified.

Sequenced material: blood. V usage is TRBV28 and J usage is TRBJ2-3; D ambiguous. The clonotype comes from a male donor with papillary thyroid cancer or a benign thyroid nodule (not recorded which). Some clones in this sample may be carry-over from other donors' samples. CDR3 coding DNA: TGTGCCAGCAGACCCGGCCCTACGCCAGATACGCAGTATTTT. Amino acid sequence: CASRPGPTPDTQYF.